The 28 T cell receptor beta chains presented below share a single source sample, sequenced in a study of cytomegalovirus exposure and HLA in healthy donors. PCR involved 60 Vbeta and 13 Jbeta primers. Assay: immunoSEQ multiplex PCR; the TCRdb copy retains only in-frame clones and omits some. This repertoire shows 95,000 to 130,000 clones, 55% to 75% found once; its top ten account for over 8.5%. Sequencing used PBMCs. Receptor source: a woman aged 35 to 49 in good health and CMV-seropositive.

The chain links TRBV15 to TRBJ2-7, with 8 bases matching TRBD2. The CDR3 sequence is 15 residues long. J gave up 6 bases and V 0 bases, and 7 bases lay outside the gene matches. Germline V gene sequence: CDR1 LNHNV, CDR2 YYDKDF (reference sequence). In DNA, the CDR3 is TGTGCCACCAGCAGAGATCGGGTTAGCGGGATCGAGCAGTACTTC. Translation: CATSRDRVSGIEQYF.

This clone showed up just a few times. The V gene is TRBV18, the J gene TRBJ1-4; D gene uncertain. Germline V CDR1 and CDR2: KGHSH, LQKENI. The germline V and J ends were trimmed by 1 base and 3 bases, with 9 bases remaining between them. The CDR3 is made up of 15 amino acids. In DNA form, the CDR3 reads TGTGCCAGCTCACCACGCCGGTCCTCTAATGAAAAACTGTTTTTT. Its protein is CASSPRRSSNEKLFF. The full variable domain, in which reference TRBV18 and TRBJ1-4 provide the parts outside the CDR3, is NAGVMQNPRHLVRRRGQEARLRCSPMKGHSHVYWYRQLPEEGLKFMVYLQKENIIDESGMPKERFSAEFPKEGPSILRIQQVVRGDSAAYFCASSPRRSSNEKLFFGSGTQLSVL.

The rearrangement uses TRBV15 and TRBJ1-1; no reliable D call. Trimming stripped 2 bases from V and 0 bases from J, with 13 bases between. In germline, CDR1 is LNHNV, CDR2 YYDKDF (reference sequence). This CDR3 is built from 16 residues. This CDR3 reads CATSRFLDGVNTEAFF. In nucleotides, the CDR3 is TGTGCCACCAGCAGATTCTTAGACGGAGTGAACACTGAAGCTTTCTTT.

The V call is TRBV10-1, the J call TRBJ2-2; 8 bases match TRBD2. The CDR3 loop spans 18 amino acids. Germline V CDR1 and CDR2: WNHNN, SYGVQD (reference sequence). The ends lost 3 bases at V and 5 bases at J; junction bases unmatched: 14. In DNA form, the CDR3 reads TGCGCCAGCAGTGATATTTTTAGGGCTAGCGGGCCGACCGGGGAGCTGTTTTTT. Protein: CASSDIFRASGPTGELFF.

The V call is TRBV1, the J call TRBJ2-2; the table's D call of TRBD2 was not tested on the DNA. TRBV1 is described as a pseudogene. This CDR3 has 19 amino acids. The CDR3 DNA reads TGCACCAGCAGCCAAGATACGGGACTAGCGGGAGGGCCCAACGGGGAGCTGTTTTTT. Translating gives CTSSQDTGLAGGPNGELFF.

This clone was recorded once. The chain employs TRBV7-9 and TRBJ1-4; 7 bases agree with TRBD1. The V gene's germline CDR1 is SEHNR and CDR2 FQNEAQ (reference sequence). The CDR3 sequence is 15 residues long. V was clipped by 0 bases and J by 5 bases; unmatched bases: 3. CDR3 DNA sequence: TGTGCCAGCAGCTTAGCTTGGGACAGAAATGAAAAACTGTTTTTT. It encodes CASSLAWDRNEKLFF.

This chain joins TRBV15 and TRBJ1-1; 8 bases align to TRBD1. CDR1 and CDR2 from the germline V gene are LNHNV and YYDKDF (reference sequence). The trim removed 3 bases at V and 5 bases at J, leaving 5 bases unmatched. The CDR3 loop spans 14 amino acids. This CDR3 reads CATSRTGAGTEAFF. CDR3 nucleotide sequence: TGTGCCACCAGCAGGACAGGGGCCGGAACTGAAGCTTTCTTT.

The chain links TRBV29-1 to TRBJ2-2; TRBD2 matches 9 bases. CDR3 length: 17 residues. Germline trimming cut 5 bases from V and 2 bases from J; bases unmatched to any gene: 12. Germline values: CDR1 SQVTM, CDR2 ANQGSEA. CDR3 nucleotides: TGCAGCGTTATCTCGACTAGCGGAATTTTCAACACCGGGGAGCTGTTTTTT. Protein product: CSVISTSGIFNTGELFF.

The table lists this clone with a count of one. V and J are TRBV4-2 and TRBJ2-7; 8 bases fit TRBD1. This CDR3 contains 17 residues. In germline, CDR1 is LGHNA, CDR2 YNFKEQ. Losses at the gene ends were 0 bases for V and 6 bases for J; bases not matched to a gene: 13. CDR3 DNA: TGTGCCAGCAGCCAAGATCGGGGGACAGGAGGCGAGGGCGAGCAGTACTTC. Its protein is CASSQDRGTGGEGEQYF.

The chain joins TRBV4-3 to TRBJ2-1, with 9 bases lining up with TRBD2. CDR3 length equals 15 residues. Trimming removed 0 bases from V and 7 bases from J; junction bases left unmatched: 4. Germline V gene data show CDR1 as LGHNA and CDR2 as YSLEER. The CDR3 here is CASSQDPLAGNEQFF. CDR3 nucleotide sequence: TGCGCCAGCAGCCAAGATCCCCTAGCGGGAAATGAGCAGTTCTTC.

CDR3 coding DNA: TGCGCCAGCAGCTTCACAGGGGGCGATGAAAAACTGTTTTTT. It specifies CASSFTGGDEKLFF. This rearrangement joins TRBV5-1 to TRBJ1-4; 9 bases fit TRBD1. Germline CDR1 is SGHRS and CDR2 is YFSETQ. V lost 2 bases to trimming and J lost 6 bases; unmatched junction nucleotides: 2. The CDR3 is 14 residues long.

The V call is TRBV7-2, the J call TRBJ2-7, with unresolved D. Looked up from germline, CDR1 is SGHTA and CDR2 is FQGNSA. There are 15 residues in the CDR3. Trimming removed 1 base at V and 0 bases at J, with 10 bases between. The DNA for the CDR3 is TGTGCCAGCAGCTTAGGTCCGTATAACTCCTACGAGCAGTACTTC. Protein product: CASSLGPYNSYEQYF.

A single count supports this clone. The DNA for the CDR3 is TGTGCCAGCAGTGAACCCCGTTCGGTTATGGGCACAGATACGCAGTATTTT. It codes for CASSEPRSVMGTDTQYF. V usage is TRBV25-1 and J usage is TRBJ2-3; D not certain. Germline V gene data show CDR1 as MGHDK and CDR2 as SYGVNS. The CDR3 has 17 amino acids. The V gene lost 2 bases and the J gene lost 1 base, with 16 bases spanning the gap.

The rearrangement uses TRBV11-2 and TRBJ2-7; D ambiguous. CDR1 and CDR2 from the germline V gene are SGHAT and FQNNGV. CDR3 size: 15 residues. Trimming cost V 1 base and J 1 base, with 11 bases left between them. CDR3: CASSLASPSSYEQYF. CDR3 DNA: TGTGCCAGCAGCTTAGCTTCTCCTTCTTCCTACGAGCAGTACTTC.

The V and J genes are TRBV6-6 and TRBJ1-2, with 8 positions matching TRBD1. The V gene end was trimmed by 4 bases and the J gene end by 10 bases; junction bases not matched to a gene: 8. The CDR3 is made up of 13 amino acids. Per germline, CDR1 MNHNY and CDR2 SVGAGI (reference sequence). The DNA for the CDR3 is TGTGCCAGCAGTTTCGGGACAGGCTACGACTACACCTTC. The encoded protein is CASSFGTGYDYTF.

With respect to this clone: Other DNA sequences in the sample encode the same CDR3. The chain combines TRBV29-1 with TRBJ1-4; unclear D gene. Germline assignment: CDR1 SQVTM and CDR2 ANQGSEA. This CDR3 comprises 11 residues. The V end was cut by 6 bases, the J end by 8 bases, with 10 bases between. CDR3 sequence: CSVAGGEKLFF. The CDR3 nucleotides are TGCAGCGTCGCCGGCGGCGAAAAACTGTTTTTT.

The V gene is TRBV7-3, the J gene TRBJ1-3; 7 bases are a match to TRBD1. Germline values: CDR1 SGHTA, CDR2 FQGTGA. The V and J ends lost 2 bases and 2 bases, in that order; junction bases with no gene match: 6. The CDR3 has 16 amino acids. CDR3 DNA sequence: TGTGCCAGCAGCTTATCGCCACAGGGGACTGGAAACACCATATATTTT. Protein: CASSLSPQGTGNTIYF.

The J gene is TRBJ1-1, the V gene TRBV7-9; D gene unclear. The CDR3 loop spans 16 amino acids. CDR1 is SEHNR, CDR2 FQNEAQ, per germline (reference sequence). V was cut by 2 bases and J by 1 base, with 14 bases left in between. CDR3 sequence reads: CASSLPGLTSNTEAFF. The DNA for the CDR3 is TGTGCCAGCAGCTTACCGGGGTTAACGTCGAACACTGAAGCTTTCTTT.

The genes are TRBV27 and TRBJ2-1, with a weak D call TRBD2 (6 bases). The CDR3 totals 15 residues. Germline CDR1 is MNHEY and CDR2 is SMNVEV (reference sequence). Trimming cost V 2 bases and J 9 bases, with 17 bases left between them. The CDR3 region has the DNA TGTGCCAGCAGTTTACGTAACCTGCTGGAGGGTGAGCAGTTCTTC. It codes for CASSLRNLLEGEQFF.

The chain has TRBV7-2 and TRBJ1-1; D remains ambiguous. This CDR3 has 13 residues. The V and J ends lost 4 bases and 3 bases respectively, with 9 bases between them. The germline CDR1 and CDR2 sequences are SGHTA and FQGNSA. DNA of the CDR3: TGTGCCAGCAGCTGGCAAGCGTACACTGAAGCTTTCTTT. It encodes CASSWQAYTEAFF.

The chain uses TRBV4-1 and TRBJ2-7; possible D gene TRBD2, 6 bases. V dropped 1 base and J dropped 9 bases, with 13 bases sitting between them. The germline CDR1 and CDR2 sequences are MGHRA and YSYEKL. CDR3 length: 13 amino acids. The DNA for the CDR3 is TGCGCCAGCAGCCAAGCCGCGGGATTGGTGCAGTACTTC. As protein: CASSQAAGLVQYF.

Written as DNA, the CDR3 is TGTGCCAGCAGCACAGGGTACACCGGGGAGCTGTTTTTT. Residues: CASSTGYTGELFF. The chain couples TRBV6-5 to TRBJ2-2; D might be TRBD1 (6 bases). This CDR3 has 13 amino acids. The germline gives CDR1 MNHEY, CDR2 SVGAGI. The ends were cut back, 6 bases at V and 3 bases at J, with 8 bases in the middle.

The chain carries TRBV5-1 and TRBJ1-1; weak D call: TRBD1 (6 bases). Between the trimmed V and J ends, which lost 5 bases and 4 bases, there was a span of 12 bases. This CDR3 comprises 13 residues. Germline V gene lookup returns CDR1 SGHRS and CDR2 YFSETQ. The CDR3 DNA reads TGCGCCAGCAGAACAACAGGGATCACTGAAGCTTTCTTT. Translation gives CASRTTGITEAFF.

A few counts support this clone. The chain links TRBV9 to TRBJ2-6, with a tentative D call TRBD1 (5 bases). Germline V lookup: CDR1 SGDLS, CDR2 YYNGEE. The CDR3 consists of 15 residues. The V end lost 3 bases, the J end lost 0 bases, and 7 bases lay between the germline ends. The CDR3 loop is CASSAQGSGANVLTF. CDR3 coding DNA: TGTGCCAGCAGCGCGCAGGGCTCTGGGGCCAACGTCCTGACTTTC.

CDR3 bases: TGCGCCAGCAGCTTGGACAGGGACAATGAGCAGTTCTTC. It specifies CASSLDRDNEQFF. J is TRBJ2-1 and V is TRBV5-1; D is possibly TRBD1 (6 bases). The CDR3 is 13 residues long. The germline V and J ends were trimmed by 0 bases and 5 bases, with 6 bases remaining between them. CDR1 and CDR2 (germline): SGHRS, YFSETQ.

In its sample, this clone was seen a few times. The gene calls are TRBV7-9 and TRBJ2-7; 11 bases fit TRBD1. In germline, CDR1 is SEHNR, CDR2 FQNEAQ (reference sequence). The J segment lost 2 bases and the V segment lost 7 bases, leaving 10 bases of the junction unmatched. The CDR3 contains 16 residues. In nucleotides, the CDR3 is TGTGCCAGCACCTCCCCCCCGGGACAGGGGGCCTACGAGCAGTACTTC. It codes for CASTSPPGQGAYEQYF. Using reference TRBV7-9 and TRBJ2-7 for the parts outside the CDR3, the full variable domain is DTGVSQNPRHKITKRGQNVTFRCDPISEHNRLYWYRQTLGQGPEFLTYFQNEAQLEKSRLLSDRFSAERPKGSFSTLEIQRTEQGDSAMYLCASTSPPGQGAYEQYFGPGTRLTVT.

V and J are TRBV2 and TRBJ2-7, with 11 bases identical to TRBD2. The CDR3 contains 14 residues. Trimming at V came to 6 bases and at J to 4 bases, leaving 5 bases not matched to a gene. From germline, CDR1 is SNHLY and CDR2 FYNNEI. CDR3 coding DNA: TGTGCCAGCAGCCCGGGACTAGCGGAATACGAGCAGTACTTC. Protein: CASSPGLAEYEQYF.

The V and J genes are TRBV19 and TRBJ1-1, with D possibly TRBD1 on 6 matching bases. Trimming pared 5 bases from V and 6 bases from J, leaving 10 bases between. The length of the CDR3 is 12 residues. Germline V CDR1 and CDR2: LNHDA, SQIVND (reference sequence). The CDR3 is CASSQGSAEAFF. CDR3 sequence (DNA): TGTGCCAGTAGTCAGGGGTCGGCTGAAGCTTTCTTT. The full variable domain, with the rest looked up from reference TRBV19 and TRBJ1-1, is DGGITQSPKYLFRKEGQNVTLSCEQNLNHDAMYWYRQDPGQGLRLIYYSQIVNDFQKGDIAEGYSVSREKKESFPLTVTSAQKNPTAFYLCASSQGSAEAFFGQGTRLTVV.